The 15 T cell receptor beta chains reported below all come from one sample, sequenced in a study of neoadjuvant anti-PD-1 for oral cavity cancer. As to time point: after neoadjuvant nivolumab, at surgical resection. Method: immunoSEQ multiplex PCR; TCRdb's copy keeps in-frame clones and lacks some. The table has about 9,800 clones, around 64% seen once. Source: PBMCs, taken after nivolumab (anti-PD-1) treatment. The receptors come from a person aged 40 to 85 with oral cavity squamous cell carcinoma.

V and J are TRBV6-6 and TRBJ2-5; no firm D call. The length of the CDR3 is 12 residues. Per germline, CDR1 MNHNY and CDR2 SVGAGI (reference sequence). V lost 8 bases to trimming and J lost 3 bases, with 10 bases between them. CDR3 region: CASGLRKETQYF. The CDR3 DNA reads TGTGCCAGCGGGTTAAGAAAAGAGACCCAGTACTTC.

The table lists this clone with a count of one. J is TRBJ2-3 and V is TRBV19, with 9 bases identical to TRBD2. The CDR3 runs to 14 residues. The germline CDR1 and CDR2 sequences are LNHDA and SQIVND (reference sequence). The ends lost 5 bases at V and 4 bases at J; junction bases unmatched: 4. Written as DNA, the CDR3 is TGTGCCAGTAGTCCTAGCGGGACGGCAGATACGCAGTATTTT. Translation gives CASSPSGTADTQYF.

This CDR3 reads CASTSSVGYGYTF. The DNA for the CDR3 is TGTGCCAGCACCTCGAGCGTGGGATATGGCTACACCTTC. The chain combines TRBV6-1 with TRBJ1-2, with D unclear. There are 13 residues in the CDR3. V lost 7 bases and J lost 5, with 14 bases in between. The germline V gene has CDR1 MNHNS and CDR2 SASEGT.

The CDR3 DNA follows: TGTGCCAGTAGTATCAAACAGGGTCGGGGTCACGAGCAGTACTTC. Translating it yields CASSIKQGRGHEQYF. The chain uses TRBV19 and TRBJ2-7; tentatively, D is TRBD1 (6 bases). Germline CDR1 LNHDA, CDR2 SQIVND (reference sequence). The CDR3 length is 15 residues. V was shortened by 3 bases and J by 5 bases, with 17 bases between the two germline ends.

The table lists this clone with a few counts. V usage is TRBV7-8 and J usage is TRBJ1-4; D is ambiguous. The CDR3 is 14 amino acids. The germline V gene has CDR1 SGHVS and CDR2 FQNEAQ. Trimming left V 4 bases short and J 11 bases short, with 17 bases between. CDR3 bases: TGTGCCAGCAGCTCCTACGGGAGGGAGAAGAAACTGTTTTTT. This encodes CASSSYGREKKLFF. The entire variable domain, with the rest obtained from reference TRBV7-8 and TRBJ1-4, is as follows: GAGVSQSPRYKVAKRGQDVALRCDPISGHVSLFWYQQALGQGPEFLTYFQNEAQLDKSGLPSDRFFAERPEGSVSTLKIQRTQQEDSAVYLCASSSYGREKKLFFGSGTQLSVL.

The chain combines TRBV28 with TRBJ1-5; tentative D call: TRBD1 (6 bases). This CDR3 spans 16 amino acids. Germline V gives CDR1 MDHEN, CDR2 SYDVKM. With 1 base removed from V and 1 base from J, the gap between germline ends came to 11 bases. CDR3 amino acids: CASSLSLGASNQPQHF. CDR3 sequence (DNA): TGTGCCAGCAGTTTATCGTTGGGGGCGAGCAATCAGCCCCAGCATTTT.

V and J are TRBV28 and TRBJ1-1; 7 positions agree with TRBD1. This CDR3 region has 12 residues. Losses at the gene ends were 5 bases for V and 11 bases for J; bases not matched to a gene: 8. Germline V gene data show CDR1 as MDHEN and CDR2 as SYDVKM. CDR3 sequence: CASSATGTVAFF. The CDR3 DNA reads TGTGCCAGCAGTGCGACAGGGACCGTGGCTTTCTTT.

This clone was counted only a few times. The V and J genes are TRBV5-4 and TRBJ1-1, with a weak D call TRBD1 (5 bases). Germline CDR1 is SGHNT and CDR2 is YYREEE (reference sequence). Trimming cost V 4 bases and J 3 bases, with 13 bases left between them. The CDR3 is 14 amino acids. DNA for the CDR3: TGTGCCAGCAGCCCTAGGGGTGGGGACACTGAAGCTTTCTTT. Translation: CASSPRGGDTEAFF.

V is TRBV5-1 and J is TRBJ1-2, with D uncertain. The CDR3 loop spans 13 amino acids. The V gene's germline CDR1 is SGHRS and CDR2 YFSETQ. V gave up 4 bases and J gave up 0 bases, with 7 bases separating them. DNA for the CDR3: TGCGCCAGCAGCGCCAGTACTAACTATGGCTACACCTTC. It yields the protein CASSASTNYGYTF.

V gene TRBV5-1 combines with J gene TRBJ2-1; 11 bases fit TRBD2. Germline CDR1 is SGHRS and CDR2 is YFSETQ. This CDR3 contains 15 residues. As DNA, the CDR3 is TGCGCTACTCGACTAGCGGGAAGCTCCTACAATGAGCAGTTCTTC. Its protein is CATRLAGSSYNEQFF. Filled out from reference TRBV5-1 and TRBJ2-1, the complete variable domain reads KAGVTQTPRYLIKTRGQQVTLSCSPISGHRSVSWYQQTPGQGLQFLFEYFSETQRNKGNFPGRFSGRQFSNSRSEMNVSTLELGDSALYLCATRLAGSSYNEQFFGPGTRLTVL.

The chain carries TRBV30 and TRBJ2-7, with D perhaps assigned TRBD1 or TRBD2 (5 bases each). This CDR3 is 12 amino acids long. CDR1 and CDR2 (germline): GTSNPN, SVGIG (reference sequence). Trimming pared 8 bases from V and 6 bases from J, leaving 17 bases between. The CDR3 DNA follows: TGTGCCAGAGGGGCAGGATCCCCCGAGCAGTACTTC. It codes for CARGAGSPEQYF.

This chain uses TRBV2 with TRBJ1-6; 7 bases are a match to TRBD1. The germline CDR1 and CDR2 sequences are SNHLY and FYNNEI. This CDR3 is built from 14 residues. V gave up 6 bases and J gave up 7 bases; unmatched junction bases: 6. The CDR3 loop is CASRETGNNSPLHF. The CDR3 DNA follows: TGTGCCAGCAGGGAGACAGGGAACAATTCACCCCTCCACTTT.

The rearrangement uses TRBV29-1 and TRBJ2-7, with D uncertain. This CDR3 contains 11 residues. The V and J ends lost 7 bases and 2 bases respectively, with 9 bases between them. The germline gives CDR1 SQVTM, CDR2 ANQGSEA. The CDR3 reads CSAQGTYEQYF. DNA of the CDR3: TGCAGCGCCCAAGGAACCTACGAGCAGTACTTC.

V gene TRBV19 combines with J gene TRBJ1-2, with unresolved D. Germline loops: CDR1 LNHDA, CDR2 SQIVND (reference sequence). The V and J ends lost 7 bases and 4 bases respectively, with 10 bases between them. The CDR3 sequence is 12 residues long. The DNA of the CDR3 is TGTGCCAGTAAGGAGGTGAGCTATGGCTACACCTTC. This gives the protein CASKEVSYGYTF.

The chain uses TRBV6-1 and TRBJ2-5; D unclear. This CDR3 spans 14 amino acids. V lost 7 bases and J 5 bases, leaving 17 bases between the germline ends. Germline assignment: CDR1 MNHNS and CDR2 SASEGT. The DNA of the CDR3 is TGTGCCAGCACCGCAGATCCGGGTAGGGAGACCCAGTACTTC. Translated, it gives CASTADPGRETQYF.